This TCR beta chain was recovered during a study of blood T cell repertoires in COVID-19 (dated by TCRdb to the early 2020s). About the investigation overall: Samples covering the acute and convalescent phases of COVID-19 were provided by collaborators in the United States, Italy and Spain. The prospective study material was composed of cDNA or gDNA derived from T cells, B-cell-depleted T cells, or PBMCs. Where HLA class I and class II types were available, the types were taken from metadata supplied by the sample provider, not from assay-based typing. The dataset comprised deeply sampled blood TCRbeta repertoires from subjects exposed to, actively infected with, or recovered from COVID-19. The repertoires were made available in a free public database intended to serve as a resource for research on the immune response to SARS-CoV-2. Nearly every sample came with metadata listing a de-identified subject ID, COVID-19 status, age in years and sex. The samples were drawn from the first 160 participants of the ongoing ImmuneRACE study and from some 1,300 subjects provided by 6 global collaborators. The paper's findings and limits, for the study overall: The quantity of clinical and demographic metadata differed by source and by participant and was supplied without curation.

TCRbeta CDR3 regions were amplified from genomic DNA by means of the immunoSEQ Assay, a bias-controlled multiplex PCR. The source study handled its data this way. Within the assay, amplification of reference gene primers was used to estimate how many nucleated cells each sample contained. To quantify the absolute abundance of each unique TCRbeta CDR3 rearrangement, sequence reads were collapsed and filtered. For each sample, productive Simpson clonality was calculated as the square root of Simpson's diversity index across productive rearrangements. The table was pulled from immuneACCESS by TCRdb, which kept in-frame rearrangements only. Such tables lose some clones; where checked, under half of the loss comes from unresolved V genes, and the rest has no known cause. V, J and clone size are taken as reported in that table, and D and trimming were inferred from the DNA itself. The sample table shows a few hundred thousand clones, and roughly 84% are seen once. The ten biggest clones cover under 1.3% of the sample.

In the prospective study, participants were 18 to 89 years old, resided in fewer than 25 geographic areas of the United States, and were enrolled through a virtual design. In the prospective study, cohorts were assigned on the basis of participant-reported clinical history obtained from a screening survey and a study questionnaire. ImmuneRACE Cohort 3 recovered participants were defined by two consecutive negative NP/OP PCR tests, healthcare professional clearance, or symptom resolution. In the prospective study, whole blood, serum and a nasopharyngeal or oropharyngeal swab were collected from each participant by mobile phlebotomists. Participants in the prospective study had the option to provide additional blood draws and questionnaires over a 2-month period. Before DNA extraction, blood samples from the prospective study were shipped at room temperature or frozen. Comments on this clone: Which antigen it targets is not known. No base quality values were provided; no much bigger clone lies one nucleotide off.

Measured from the cysteine to the phenylalanine, the CDR3 is 16 residues long. Only the CDR3 region is kept as DNA, spanning 48 bases read in frame from base 1. V is pruned by 3 bases and J by 4 bases, leaving 10 bases of the junction without a gene match. CDR1 and CDR2 are drawn from the germline V gene: KGHSH, LQKENI. This TCR was recovered from a woman aged 25 to 39 who had recovered from COVID-19. The specimen was PBMCs or T cells enriched from blood (not recorded which). The rearranged segments are TRBV18 and TRBJ1-2; TRBD1 aligns with 8 central bases. The DNA reads TGTGCCAGCTCACCGGCCCAGGGGGCGCGTGGCTATGGCTACACCTTC. Translated, it gives CASSPAQGARGYGYTF.